What follows describes a single T cell receptor (beta chain). Its target is not known. This sample was taken from a study of cytomegalovirus exposure and HLA in healthy donors. Study-wide results and caveats: According to the study, roughly 160 TCR beta chains were cytomegalovirus-associated. Other equally common chains were less clonally expanded than HLA-associated TCR beta chains, a later analysis showed. Excluded were some V segments that proved indistinguishable, including TRBV6-2 and TRBV6-3. Some highly shared sequence variants likely arose as a pipeline artifact.

Researchers ran the PCR with 60 Vbeta and 13 Jbeta primers. This table comes from immunoSEQ multiplex PCR, and its TCRdb copy is limited to in-frame clones, with some not included. This table holds more than 40,000 clones. The CDR3 runs 17 residues. V shed 6 bases and J 1 base; nucleotides not matched to a gene: 10. CDR1 is SEHNR and CDR2 is FQNEAQ in the germline V gene (reference sequence). The clonotype comes from a male donor in good health and CMV-seronegative. Sample: PBMCs. V usage is TRBV7-9 and J usage is TRBJ2-1, with TRBD2 matching over 9 bases. The CDR3 protein is CASSLGSSGVSYNEQFF. As DNA, the CDR3 is TGTGCCAGCAGTCTAGGGTCTAGCGGGGTATCCTACAATGAGCAGTTCTTC.